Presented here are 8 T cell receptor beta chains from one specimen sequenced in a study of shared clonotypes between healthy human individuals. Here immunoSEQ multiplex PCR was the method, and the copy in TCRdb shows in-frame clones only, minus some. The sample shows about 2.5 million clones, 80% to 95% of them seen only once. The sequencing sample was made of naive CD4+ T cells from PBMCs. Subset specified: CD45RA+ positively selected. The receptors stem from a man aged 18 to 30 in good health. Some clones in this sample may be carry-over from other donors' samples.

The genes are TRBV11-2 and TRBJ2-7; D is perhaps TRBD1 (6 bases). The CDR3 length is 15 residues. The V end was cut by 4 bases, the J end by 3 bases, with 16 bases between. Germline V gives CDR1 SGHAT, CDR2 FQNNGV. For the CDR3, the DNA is TGTGCCAGCAGCTCTATCGGGACATTGGGCTACGAGCAGTACTTC. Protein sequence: CASSSIGTLGYEQYF.

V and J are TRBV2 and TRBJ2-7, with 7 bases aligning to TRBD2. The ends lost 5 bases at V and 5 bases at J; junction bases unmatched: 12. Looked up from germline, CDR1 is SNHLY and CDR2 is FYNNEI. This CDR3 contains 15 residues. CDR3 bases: TGTGCCAGCAGTCCTGGGGCTAGCGGAACCAACGAGCAGTACTTC. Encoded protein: CASSPGASGTNEQYF.

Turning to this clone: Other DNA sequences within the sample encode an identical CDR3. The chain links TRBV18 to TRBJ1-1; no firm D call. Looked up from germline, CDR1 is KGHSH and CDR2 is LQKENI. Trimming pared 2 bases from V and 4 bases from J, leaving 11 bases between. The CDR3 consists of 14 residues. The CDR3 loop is CASSPGGLGTEAFF. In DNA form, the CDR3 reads TGTGCCAGCTCACCAGGAGGGTTGGGCACTGAAGCTTTCTTT.

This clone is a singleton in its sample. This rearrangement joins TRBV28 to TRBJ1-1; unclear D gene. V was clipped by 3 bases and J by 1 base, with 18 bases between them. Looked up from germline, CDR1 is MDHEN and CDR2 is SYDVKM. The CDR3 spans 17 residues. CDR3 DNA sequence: TGTGCCAGCAGTTTCCGGTTACGTCCCCCGGGGAACACTGAAGCTTTCTTT. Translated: CASSFRLRPPGNTEAFF.

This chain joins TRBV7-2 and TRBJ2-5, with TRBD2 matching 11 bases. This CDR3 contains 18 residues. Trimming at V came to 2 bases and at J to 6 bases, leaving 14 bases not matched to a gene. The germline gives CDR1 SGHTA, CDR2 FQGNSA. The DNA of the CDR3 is TGTGCCAGCAGCTTAAACTCCCCCGCACTAGCGGGAGTAAAGACCCAGTACTTC. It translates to CASSLNSPALAGVKTQYF.

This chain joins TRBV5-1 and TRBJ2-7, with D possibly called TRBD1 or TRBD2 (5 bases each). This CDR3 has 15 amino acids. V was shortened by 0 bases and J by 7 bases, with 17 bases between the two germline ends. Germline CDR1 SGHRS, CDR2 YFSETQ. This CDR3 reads CASSLVAGQEGEQYF. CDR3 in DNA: TGCGCCAGCAGCTTGGTGGCAGGGCAAGAGGGGGAGCAGTACTTC.

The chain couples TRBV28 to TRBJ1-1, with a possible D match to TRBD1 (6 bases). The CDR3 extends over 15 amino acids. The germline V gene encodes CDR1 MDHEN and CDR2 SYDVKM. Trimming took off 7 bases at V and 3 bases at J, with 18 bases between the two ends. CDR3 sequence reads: CASNTNQRGDTEAFF. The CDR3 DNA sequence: TGTGCCAGCAACACAAACCAAAGGGGGGACACTGAAGCTTTCTTT.

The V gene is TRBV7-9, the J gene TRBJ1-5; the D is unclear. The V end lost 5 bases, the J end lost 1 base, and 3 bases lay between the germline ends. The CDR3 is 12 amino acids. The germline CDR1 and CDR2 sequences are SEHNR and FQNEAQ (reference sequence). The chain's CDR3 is CASSASNQPQHF. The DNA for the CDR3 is TGTGCCAGCAGCGCGAGCAATCAGCCCCAGCATTTT.